The 32 T cell receptor beta chains given below trace back to one sample, sequenced in a study of CXCR3-negative and CXCR3-positive naive CD8 T cells. All TRB cDNA libraries came from 5' RACE performed with UMI labels. TCRdb reprocessed the 5' RACE reads, with one entry per CDR3 protein and no DNA. Its table lists approximately 26,000 distinct CDR3 sequences. The sample consisted of naive CXCR3- CD8+ T cells from blood. As for subset: CD45RO-CCR7+CD27+CD95- naive CD8+ T cells lacking CXCR3 (TNR3-). The receptors were gathered from a human donor in good health. Some clones in this sample may be carry-over from other donors' samples.

The chain has TRBV7-9 and TRBJ2-7; the D call of TRBD1 rests on TCRdb alone, since no DNA is present to check it. The germline V gene encodes CDR1 SEHNR and CDR2 FQNEAQ (reference sequence). The CDR3 consists of 15 residues. This chain's CDR3 is CASSSPGTGGYEQYF.

This sequence joins TRBV7-9 and TRBJ2-7; TCRdb outputs TRBD1, but without DNA this stays unchecked. CDR1 is SEHNR and CDR2 is FQNEAQ in the germline V gene (reference sequence). The CDR3 has 13 residues. CDR3 sequence reads: CASSSTQAYEQYF.

This sequence joins TRBV6-6 and TRBJ2-1. There are 12 residues in the CDR3. CDR1 and CDR2 (germline): MNHNY, SVGAGI (reference sequence). The CDR3 loop reads CASSYEDTEQFF.

CDR3 residues: CASSLSQTPMNTEAFF. The chain employs TRBV11-2 and TRBJ1-1; the TCRdb D gene call, TRBD1, has no DNA to confirm it. From germline, CDR1 is SGHAT and CDR2 FQNNGV. The length of the CDR3 is 16 residues.

V usage is TRBV28 and J usage is TRBJ2-7. This CDR3 is built from 13 residues. Germline V CDR1 and CDR2: MDHEN, SYDVKM. The CDR3 sequence: CASSLVDLYEQYF. Combining the CDR3 with reference TRBV28 and TRBJ2-7 gives the whole variable domain DVKVTQSSRYLVKRTGEKVFLECVQDMDHENMFWYRQDPGLGLRLIYFSYDVKMKEKGDIPEGYSVSREKKERFSLILESASTNQTSMYLCASSLVDLYEQYFGPGTRLTVT.

V usage is TRBV7-3 and J usage is TRBJ1-1; absent DNA, TCRdb's TRBD1 call cannot be checked. The CDR3 is made up of 14 amino acids. The germline V gene has CDR1 SGHTA and CDR2 FQGTGA. The CDR3 loop reads CASSPTGMNTEAFF.

V is TRBV5-1 and J is TRBJ1-2. From germline, CDR1 is SGHRS and CDR2 YFSETQ. The CDR3 is 13 amino acids. This CDR3 reads CASSLATGYGYTF.

This clonotype is deemed medium-sized by its frequency. The chain combines TRBV7-8 with TRBJ2-3; as DNA is missing, the TRBD2 call by TCRdb cannot be tested. The germline V gene encodes CDR1 SGHVS and CDR2 FQNEAQ. The CDR3 loop spans 15 amino acids. This CDR3 is CASRPEEGPTDTQYF.

The V and J genes are TRBV29-1 and TRBJ2-1; TCRdb calls TRBD2, which cannot be checked without DNA. The CDR3 is 13 amino acids. CDR1 and CDR2 (germline): SQVTM, ANQGSEA. The CDR3 sequence is CSGSGRSLNEQFF.

This chain links TRBV5-1 with TRBJ2-1. The germline CDR1 and CDR2 sequences are SGHRS and YFSETQ. There are 14 residues in the CDR3. The CDR3 sequence: CASSLRGSYNEQFF.

This chain joins TRBV4-3 and TRBJ1-1. This CDR3 has 15 amino acids. Germline loops: CDR1 LGHNA, CDR2 YSLEER. CDR3 sequence: CASSQDTKRVTEAFF.

Measured by frequency, this clonotype is medium-sized. V usage is TRBV28 and J usage is TRBJ2-7; no DNA is available, so the TRBD1 call from TCRdb remains unchecked. From germline, CDR1 is MDHEN and CDR2 SYDVKM. This CDR3 has 16 amino acids. CDR3 loop: CASSARAARVGSEQYF. Drawing the rest from reference TRBV28 and TRBJ2-7, the complete variable domain is DVKVTQSSRYLVKRTGEKVFLECVQDMDHENMFWYRQDPGLGLRLIYFSYDVKMKEKGDIPEGYSVSREKKERFSLILESASTNQTSMYLCASSARAARVGSEQYFGPGTRLTVT.

V and J are TRBV7-9 and TRBJ1-1. The CDR3 extends over 12 amino acids. The germline V gene has CDR1 SEHNR and CDR2 FQNEAQ (reference sequence). CDR3 sequence reads: CASSLADLEAFF. Full variable domain (rest looked up from reference TRBV7-9 and TRBJ1-1): DTGVSQNPRHKITKRGQNVTFRCDPISEHNRLYWYRQTLGQGPEFLTYFQNEAQLEKSRLLSDRFSAERPKGSFSTLEIQRTEQGDSAMYLCASSLADLEAFFGQGTRLTVV.

The chain links TRBV5-1 to TRBJ2-1. The germline V gene has CDR1 SGHRS and CDR2 YFSETQ. CDR3 length: 13 amino acids. CDR3: CASSLVGNNGQFF.

J is TRBJ2-1 and V is TRBV7-2; TCRdb returns TRBD1, unconfirmable since there is no DNA. The CDR3 is 18 residues long. Per the germline V gene, CDR1 is SGHTA and CDR2 is FQGNSA. The CDR3 sequence is CASSFHGGGRASYNEQFF. Together with reference TRBV7-2 and TRBJ2-1, the CDR3 gives the full variable domain: GAGVSQSPSNKVTEKGKDVELRCDPISGHTALYWYRQSLGQGLEFLIYFQGNSAPDKSGLPSDRFSAERTGGSVSTLTIQRTQQEDSAVYLCASSFHGGGRASYNEQFFGPGTRLTVL.

The J gene is TRBJ2-5, the V gene TRBV5-6. CDR1 is SGHDT, CDR2 YYEEEE, per germline. This CDR3 comprises 13 residues. The CDR3 region is CASSLRVEETQYF.

This clonotype ranks as medium-sized in terms of frequency. This chain links TRBV18 with TRBJ2-1; TCRdb's D call, TRBD2, is unchecked because there is no DNA. The CDR3 runs to 19 residues. Germline CDR1 and CDR2: KGHSH and LQKENI. The chain's CDR3 is CASSPLGTSGGAINNEQFF.

The J gene is TRBJ2-3, the V gene TRBV7-9; the TCRdb D gene call, TRBD1, has no DNA to confirm it. This CDR3 is built from 14 residues. Germline V CDR1 and CDR2: SEHNR, FQNEAQ (reference sequence). The CDR3: CASSFVQGPDTQYF.

This clonotype registers medium-sized by frequency. V and J are TRBV3-1 and TRBJ2-4; TCRdb selects TRBD1, and the lack of DNA leaves this call unchecked. This CDR3 contains 16 residues. CDR1 is LGHDT, CDR2 YNNKEL, per germline (reference sequence). CDR3 sequence reads: CASSRPTGGGLNIQYF.

This chain joins TRBV5-1 and TRBJ2-1. This CDR3 has 15 amino acids. Looked up from germline, CDR1 is SGHRS and CDR2 is YFSETQ. This chain's CDR3 is CASSQNGYSYNEQFF.

This chain connects TRBV20-1 to TRBJ2-4; the D call of TRBD1 rests on TCRdb alone, since no DNA is present to check it. The germline gives CDR1 DFQATT, CDR2 SNEGSKA (reference sequence). CDR3 length: 14 residues. The CDR3 region is CSARAWDKGDIQYF.

The rearrangement links TRBV2 to TRBJ2-1; TCRdb calls TRBD1, which cannot be checked without DNA. The germline gives CDR1 SNHLY, CDR2 FYNNEI. This CDR3 is built from 18 residues. CDR3 protein: CASSESIGWTGPNNEQFF. The full variable domain, in which reference TRBV2 and TRBJ2-1 provide the parts outside the CDR3, is EPEVTQTPSHQVTQMGQEVILRCVPISNHLYFYWYRQILGQKVEFLVSFYNNEISEKSEIFDDQFSVERPDGSNFTLKIRSTKLEDSAMYFCASSESIGWTGPNNEQFFGPGTRLTVL.

The chain carries TRBV6-2 or TRBV6-3 and TRBJ1-5; checking the TCRdb D call of TRBD1 is not possible without DNA. Per germline, CDR1 MNHEY and CDR2 SVGEGT. This CDR3 is 17 amino acids long. The CDR3 loop is CASKPHGTGGAWQPQHF.

The chain is built from TRBV7-2 and TRBJ2-5. The CDR3 runs to 11 residues. In germline, CDR1 is SGHTA, CDR2 FQGNSA. The CDR3 spells CASSISNSQYF. The variable domain in full, with the rest retrieved from reference TRBV7-2 and TRBJ2-5, is GAGVSQSPSNKVTEKGKDVELRCDPISGHTALYWYRQSLGQGLEFLIYFQGNSAPDKSGLPSDRFSAERTGGSVSTLTIQRTQQEDSAVYLCASSISNSQYFGPGTRLLVL.

The chain joins TRBV15 to TRBJ1-1. Germline assignment: CDR1 LNHNV and CDR2 YYDKDF (reference sequence). This CDR3 has 14 amino acids. The CDR3 region is CATSRGDRNTEAFF. The full variable domain, with the rest looked up from reference TRBV15 and TRBJ1-1, is DAMVIQNPRYQVTQFGKPVTLSCSQTLNHNVMYWYQQKSSQAPKLLFHYYDKDFNNEADTPDNFQSRRPNTSFCFLDIRSPGLGDTAMYLCATSRGDRNTEAFFGQGTRLTVV.

The chain joins TRBV13 to TRBJ1-1. The CDR3 is made up of 14 amino acids. The germline V gene has CDR1 PRHDT and CDR2 FYEKMQ (reference sequence). CDR3: CASSLRGLNTEAFF.

This chain connects TRBV7-9 to TRBJ2-1; TCRdb calls TRBD1, which cannot be checked without DNA. Per the germline V gene, CDR1 is SEHNR and CDR2 is FQNEAQ (reference sequence). This CDR3 spans 15 amino acids. The CDR3 spells CASSLTGGLDNEQFF.

J is TRBJ2-1 and V is TRBV28; TCRdb's assignment of TRBD2 cannot be checked, as there is no DNA. Germline V lookup: CDR1 MDHEN, CDR2 SYDVKM. There are 16 residues in the CDR3. The CDR3 loop is CASSFLLDGTRNEQFF. The variable domain in full, with the rest retrieved from reference TRBV28 and TRBJ2-1, is DVKVTQSSRYLVKRTGEKVFLECVQDMDHENMFWYRQDPGLGLRLIYFSYDVKMKEKGDIPEGYSVSREKKERFSLILESASTNQTSMYLCASSFLLDGTRNEQFFGPGTRLTVL.

The V call is TRBV19, the J call TRBJ2-7; no DNA is available, so the TRBD1 call from TCRdb remains unchecked. Germline CDR1 LNHDA, CDR2 SQIVND (reference sequence). The CDR3 contains 11 residues. CDR3 in amino acids: CASRTGYEQYF. Full variable domain (remainder filled in from reference TRBV19 and TRBJ2-7): DGGITQSPKYLFRKEGQNVTLSCEQNLNHDAMYWYRQDPGQGLRLIYYSQIVNDFQKGDIAEGYSVSREKKESFPLTVTSAQKNPTAFYLCASRTGYEQYFGPGTRLTVT.

This clonotype shows up as medium-sized by frequency. The chain is built from TRBV13 and TRBJ1-1. The CDR3 runs to 12 residues. Per germline, CDR1 PRHDT and CDR2 FYEKMQ (reference sequence). CDR3: CASSLRAAEAFF.

The V call is TRBV6-5, the J call TRBJ1-3. CDR1 and CDR2 from the germline V gene are MNHEY and SVGAGI. The CDR3 has 16 amino acids. CDR3 loop: CASSPTFEYSGNTIYF.

The J gene is TRBJ2-1, the V gene TRBV29-1; checking the TCRdb D call of TRBD1 is not possible without DNA. The CDR3 sequence is 16 residues long. Germline-derived CDR1 and CDR2 are SQVTM and ANQGSEA. CDR3 region: CSVGFLGTGDYNEQFF.